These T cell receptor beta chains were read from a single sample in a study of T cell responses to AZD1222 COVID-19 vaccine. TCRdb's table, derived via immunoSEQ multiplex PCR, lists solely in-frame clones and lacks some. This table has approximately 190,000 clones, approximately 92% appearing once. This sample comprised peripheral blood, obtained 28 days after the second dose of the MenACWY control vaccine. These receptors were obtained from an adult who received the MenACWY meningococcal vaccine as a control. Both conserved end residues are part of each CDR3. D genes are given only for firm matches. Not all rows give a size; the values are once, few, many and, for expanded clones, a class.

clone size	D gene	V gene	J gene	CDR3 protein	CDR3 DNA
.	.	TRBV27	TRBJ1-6	CASSLEGTQHNSPLHF	TGTGCCAGCAGTTTAGAGGGGACCCAACATAATTCACCCCTCCACTTT
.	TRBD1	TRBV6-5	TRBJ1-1	CASVDRGRLSEAFF	TGTGCCAGCGTAGACAGGGGGCGCCTATCTGAAGCTTTCTTT
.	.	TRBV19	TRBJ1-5	CASSAGQGRVQPQHF	TGTGCCAGTAGTGCTGGGCAGGGGAGGGTTCAGCCCCAGCATTTT
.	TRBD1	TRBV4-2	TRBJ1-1	CASSQSPGQGMNTEAFF	TGTGCCAGCAGCCAATCGCCGGGACAGGGTATGAACACTGAAGCTTTCTTT
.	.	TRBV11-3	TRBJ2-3	CASSFRRGTDTQYF	TGTGCCAGCAGCTTCCGGAGAGGCACAGATACGCAGTATTTT
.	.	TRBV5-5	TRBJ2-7	CASTLGYEQYF	TGTGCCAGCACCTTAGGCTACGAGCAGTACTTC
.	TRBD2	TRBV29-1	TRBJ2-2	CSVFVGLAATGELFF	TGCAGCGTCTTCGTAGGACTAGCGGCCACCGGGGAGCTGTTTTTT
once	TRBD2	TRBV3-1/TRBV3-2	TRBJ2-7	CASSQDLRASGNYEQYF	TGTGCCAGCAGCCAAGATTTAAGGGCTAGCGGAAACTACGAGCAGTACTTC
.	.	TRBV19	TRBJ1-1	CASSMIQARNTEAFF	TGTGCCAGTAGTATGATCCAGGCTAGGAACACTGAAGCTTTCTTT
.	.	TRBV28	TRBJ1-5	CASSQPGSSGGQPQHF	TGTGCCAGCAGCCAACCGGGGTCTTCGGGAGGGCAGCCCCAGCATTTT
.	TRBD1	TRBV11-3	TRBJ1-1	CASSPRTGRDTEAFF	TGTGCCAGCAGCCCAAGGACAGGGAGGGACACTGAAGCTTTCTTT
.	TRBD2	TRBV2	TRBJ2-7	CASRGLAGAYEQYF	TGTGCCAGCAGGGGACTAGCGGGAGCCTACGAGCAGTACTTC
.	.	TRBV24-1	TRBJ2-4	CATSGRDINIQYF	TGTGCCACCAGTGGCCGGGACATAAACATTCAGTACTTC
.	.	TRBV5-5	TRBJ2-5	CASGGPRETQYF	TGTGCCAGTGGGGGGCCCCGGGAGACCCAGTACTTC
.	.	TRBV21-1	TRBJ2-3	CASSKAHGYRGF	TGTGCCAGCAGCAAAGCGCACGGGTACAGGGGTTTT
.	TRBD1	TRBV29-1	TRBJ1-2	CSPRDRGFNHYGYTF	TGCAGCCCCCGGGACAGGGGGTTTAATCACTATGGCTACACCTTC
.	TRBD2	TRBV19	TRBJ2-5	CASSPQGLAGETQYF	TGTGCCAGTAGTCCTCAGGGACTAGCGGGAGAGACCCAGTACTTC
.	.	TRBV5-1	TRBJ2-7	CASSLGNVAYEQYF	TGCGCCAGCAGCTTGGGGAATGTAGCCTACGAGCAGTACTTC
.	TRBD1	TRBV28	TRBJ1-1	CASRILGGRGNTEAFF	TGTGCCAGCAGGATCCTAGGGGGCCGAGGGAACACTGAAGCTTTCTTT
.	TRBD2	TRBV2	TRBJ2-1	CASSEWGGSLYNEQFF	TGTGCCAGCAGTGAATGGGGCGGGAGTCTCTACAATGAGCAGTTCTTC
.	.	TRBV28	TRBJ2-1	CASSLSPSLNEQFF	TGTGCCAGCAGTTTATCTCCCTCCCTGAATGAGCAGTTCTTC
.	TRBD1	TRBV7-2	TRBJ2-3	CASSLRGDRSADTQYF	TGTGCCAGCAGCTTAAGGGGGGACAGGAGCGCAGATACGCAGTATTTT
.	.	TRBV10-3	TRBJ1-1	CAISVWRGTSNTEAFF	TGTGCCATCAGTGTCTGGCGCGGGACATCTAACACTGAAGCTTTCTTT
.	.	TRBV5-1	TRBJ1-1	CASSLWGEDTEAFF	TGCGCCAGCAGCTTGTGGGGGGAGGACACTGAAGCTTTCTTT
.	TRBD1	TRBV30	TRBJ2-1	CAWSGRQGWNEQFF	TGTGCCTGGAGTGGCAGACAGGGATGGAATGAGCAGTTCTTC
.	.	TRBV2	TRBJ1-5	CASNRPDGRLNQPQHF	TGTGCCAGCAACCGACCCGACGGCCGACTCAATCAGCCCCAGCATTTT
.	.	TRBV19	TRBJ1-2	CASNPLTGYGYTF	TGTGCCAGTAACCCCCTTACGGGATATGGCTACACCTTC
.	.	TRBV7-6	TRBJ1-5	CASSLAPGGGEGQPQHF	TGTGCCAGCAGCTTAGCGCCCGGGGGGGGCGAGGGTCAGCCCCAGCATTTT
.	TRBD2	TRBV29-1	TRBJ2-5	CSVEVWGASGSQETQYF	TGCAGCGTTGAAGTCTGGGGGGCTAGCGGGAGTCAAGAGACCCAGTACTTC
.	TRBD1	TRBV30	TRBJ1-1	CAWNIGQGTEAFF	TGTGCCTGGAACATAGGACAGGGGACTGAAGCTTTCTTT
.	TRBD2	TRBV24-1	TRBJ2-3	CATSEGSSGSIDTQYF	TGTGCCACCAGTGAGGGTTCTAGCGGGAGTATTGATACGCAGTATTTT
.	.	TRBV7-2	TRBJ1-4	CASSLSRVTNEKLFF	TGTGCCAGCAGCTTATCCAGGGTAACTAATGAAAAACTGTTTTTT
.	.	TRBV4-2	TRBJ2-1	CASSQDKSSYNEQFF	TGTGCCAGCAGCCAAGACAAGAGCTCCTACAATGAGCAGTTCTTC
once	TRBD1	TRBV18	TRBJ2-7	CASSLGTGAGEQYF	TGTGCCAGCTCCCTAGGGACAGGGGCGGGGGAGCAGTACTTC
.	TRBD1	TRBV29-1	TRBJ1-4	CSVRTGYREKLFF	TGCAGCGTTAGGACAGGGTATCGAGAAAAACTGTTTTTT
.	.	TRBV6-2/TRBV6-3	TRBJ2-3	CASSYIGIRSTDTQYF	TGTGCCAGCAGTTACATCGGAATTAGAAGTACAGATACGCAGTATTTT
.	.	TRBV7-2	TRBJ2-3	CASSPVGVNTDTQYF	TGTGCCAGCAGCCCCGTGGGTGTGAACACAGATACGCAGTATTTT
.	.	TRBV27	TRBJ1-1	CASSFWGSGNTEAFF	TGTGCCAGCAGTTTCTGGGGGAGCGGGAACACTGAAGCTTTCTTT
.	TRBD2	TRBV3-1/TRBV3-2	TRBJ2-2	CASSPGTSGQNGELFF	TGTGCCAGCAGCCCCGGGACTAGCGGGCAGAACGGGGAGCTGTTTTTT
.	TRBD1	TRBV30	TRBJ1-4	CAWSVTRGREKLFF	TGTGCCTGGAGTGTAACCAGGGGGAGGGAAAAACTGTTTTTT
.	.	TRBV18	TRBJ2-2	CASSPLGSSTGELFF	TGTGCCAGCTCACCACTCGGTAGCAGCACCGGGGAGCTGTTTTTT
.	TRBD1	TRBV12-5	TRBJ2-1	CASGFSLGQGVDEQFF	TGTGCTAGTGGTTTCTCTTTGGGACAGGGAGTGGATGAGCAGTTCTTC
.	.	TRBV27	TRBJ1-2	CASSLGPTDLSSTNYGYTF	TGTGCCAGCAGTTTAGGGCCTACAGACCTATCCTCAACCAACTATGGCTACACCTTC
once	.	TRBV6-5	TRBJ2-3	CASTQGDTQYF	TGTGCCAGCACCCAGGGGGATACGCAGTATTTT
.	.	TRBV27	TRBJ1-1	CASSSRTNTEAFF	TGTGCCAGCAGTTCCCGTACGAACACTGAAGCTTTCTTT
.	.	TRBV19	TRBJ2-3	CASSISRADTQYF	TGTGCCAGTAGTATCAGCAGGGCAGATACGCAGTATTTT
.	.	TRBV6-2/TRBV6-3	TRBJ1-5	CASSYGFQPQHF	TGTGCCAGCAGTTACGGCTTTCAGCCCCAGCATTTT